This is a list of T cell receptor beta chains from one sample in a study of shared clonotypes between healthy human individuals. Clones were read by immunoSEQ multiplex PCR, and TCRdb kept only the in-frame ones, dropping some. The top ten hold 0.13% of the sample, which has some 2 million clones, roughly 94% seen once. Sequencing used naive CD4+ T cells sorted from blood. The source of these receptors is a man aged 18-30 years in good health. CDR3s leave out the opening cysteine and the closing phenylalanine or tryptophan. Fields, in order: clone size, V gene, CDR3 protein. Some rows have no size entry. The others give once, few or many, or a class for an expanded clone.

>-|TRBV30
AWREGLAGAGANVLT
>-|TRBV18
ASSLEPYEQY
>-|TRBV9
ASSGLGLARHNEQF
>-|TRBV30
AWTVGENYGYT
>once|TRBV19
ASSIDSRGEQY
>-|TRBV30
AWGQGESTEAF
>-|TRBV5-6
ASSFSGNSPLH
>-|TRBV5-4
ASNSSPEGTSGYT
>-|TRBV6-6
ASRHGVQNTEAF
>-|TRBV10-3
AISDPRQQETQY
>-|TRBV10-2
ASSEVWAGGSYEQY
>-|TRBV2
ASRRAYSGQWDTQY
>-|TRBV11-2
ASSKGRGSATLGTDTQY
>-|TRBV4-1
ASSRPVGKNTEAF
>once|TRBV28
ASKWGGKNSPLH